This T cell receptor beta chain appears in the sequencing data of a study of blood T cell repertoires in COVID-19. Assay: immunoSEQ multiplex PCR; the TCRdb copy retains only in-frame clones and omits some. The data hold around 270,000 clones, with approximately 84% observed a single time. The CDR3 runs 13 residues. V was clipped by 6 bases and J by 6 bases, with 15 bases between them. Germline V lookup: CDR1 MDHEN, CDR2 SYDVKM. The sequencing input was peripheral blood. This chain links TRBV28 with TRBJ2-7; D gene unclear. The sequence came from a person in their 70s with COVID-19, enrolled during active disease. Here the CDR3 DNA reads TGTGCCAGCAGCCCCGGCGGAGCCCGCGAGCAGTACTTC. Its translation is CASSPGGAREQYF. Together with reference TRBV28 and TRBJ2-7, the CDR3 gives the full variable domain: DVKVTQSSRYLVKRTGEKVFLECVQDMDHENMFWYRQDPGLGLRLIYFSYDVKMKEKGDIPEGYSVSREKKERFSLILESASTNQTSMYLCASSPGGAREQYFGPGTRLTVT.